The subject of this entry is one T cell receptor (beta chain). The germline V gene encodes CDR1 MDHEN and CDR2 SYDVKM. This CDR3 contains 17 residues. The V end lost 1 base, the J end lost 0 bases, and 15 bases lay between the germline ends. Using immunoSEQ multiplex PCR, the repertoire was profiled, and TCRdb retains in-frame clones only, with some absent. The sample has 45,000 to 60,000 clones; over 85% are singletons. The chain recombines TRBV28 with TRBJ1-2; D is unresolved. The sequenced material came from PBMCs. The receptor comes from a man aged 35 to 55 with rheumatoid arthritis. The CDR3 DNA sequence: TGTGCCAGCAGTTTATCGGCAGGAGCCTTAGCTAACTATGGCTACACCTTC. This translates into CASSLSAGALANYGYTF.